The 26 T cell receptor beta chains reported below all come from one sample, sequenced in a study of T cells in Graves' hyperthyroidism and ophthalmopathy (dated by TCRdb to about 2019). Library prep was done by multiplex PCR. The instrument given in TCRdb is Illumina HiSeq 2000. Amplification of TCR beta CDR3 regions was carried out from RNA transcripts. The TCR CDR3 was subjected to a first round of RT-PCR using the HTBI primer set and the Qiagen OneStep RT-PCR kit. TCRdb handled the public reads itself, with Q25 trimming in fastp and clone calling in MiXCR, and kept productive beta chains. Merged by CDR3 protein, the rows form single entries marked with the most common genes and DNA. This sample has roughly 560,000 distinct CDR3 sequences in its table, and roughly 15% of those were observed once. The biggest ten clones account for approximately 4.3% of the sample. Sequencing was done on a sample of blood. These receptors were collected from a woman in her thirties or forties with Graves' ophthalmopathy.

This clonotype was detected once. V is TRBV6-1 and J is TRBJ2-7, with TRBD1 identical over 7 bases. The CDR3 runs 13 residues. After removal of 3 bases from V and 4 bases from J, the junction contained 3 bases not matched to a gene. Looked up from germline, CDR1 is MNHNS and CDR2 is SASEGT. CDR3 nucleotide sequence: TGTGCCAGCAGTGAGGGGACAGAATACGAGCAGTACTTC. Its translation: CASSEGTEYEQYF.

This clonotype was counted at least ten times. The V call is TRBV11-2, the J call TRBJ2-2; 7 bases agree with TRBD2. CDR1 and CDR2 (germline): SGHAT, FQNNGV. CDR3 size: 18 residues. V trimming: 5 bases; J trimming: 2 bases; junction bases outside the gene matches: 14. In nucleotides, the CDR3 is TGTGCCAGCAGCACCCCGACAGACGCTAGCGGAAACACCGGGGAGCTGTTTTTT. This codes for CASSTPTDASGNTGELFF.

This clonotype was seen at least ten times. The chain is built from TRBV28 and TRBJ1-2; TRBD1 aligns across 7 bases. The CDR3 covers 12 residues. The ends lost 10 bases at V and 2 bases at J; junction bases unmatched: 4. Germline CDR1 MDHEN, CDR2 SYDVKM. The CDR3 DNA follows: TGTGCCACCGACAGGGCGAACTATGGCTACACCTTC. It yields the protein CATDRANYGYTF.

There are many counts of this clonotype. The chain employs TRBV5-5 and TRBJ1-2, with D possibly TRBD1 on 5 matching bases. The CDR3 is 16 amino acids. V was cut by 1 base and J by 0 bases, with 13 bases left in between. The germline V gene encodes CDR1 SGHKS and CDR2 YYEKEE (reference sequence). CDR3 nucleotide sequence: TGTGCCAGCAGCTTGCCGGACACACACACTAACTATGGCTACACCTTC. It translates to CASSLPDTHTNYGYTF.

The V gene is TRBV24-1, the J gene TRBJ1-5, with 7 nucleotides matching TRBD1. Trimming cost V 9 bases and J 7 bases; bases outside gene matches: 11. The CDR3 consists of 14 residues. CDR1 KGHDR and CDR2 SFDVKD come from the germline V gene. Written as DNA, the CDR3 is TGTGCCACCTCTACAGGGGATAGAGGCCAGCCCCAGCATTTT. Amino acid sequence: CATSTGDRGQPQHF.

This clonotype has more than one count but fewer than ten. J is TRBJ1-2 and V is TRBV18; 7 bases line up with TRBD1. Germline-derived CDR1 and CDR2 are KGHSH and LQKENI. This CDR3 spans 15 amino acids. V shed 2 bases and J 3 bases; nucleotides not matched to a gene: 6. The CDR3 region has the DNA TGTGCCAGCTCACCAGTCGGGACAGCTTACTATGGCTACACCTTC. It yields the protein CASSPVGTAYYGYTF.

This clonotype occurred a few times. A read error is possible here, since a much larger clone lies one base away. The final CDR3 position lacks the conserved phenylalanine or tryptophan, pointing to a likely read error. J is TRBJ1-3 and V is TRBV6-1; D remains ambiguous. From germline, CDR1 is MNHNS and CDR2 SASEGT. The ends were cut back, 4 bases at V and 0 bases at J, with 7 bases in the middle. This CDR3 contains 14 residues. The chain's CDR3 is CASSAQSSGNTIYS. The CDR3 nucleotides are TGTGCCAGCAGTGCCCAGAGCTCTGGAAACACCATATATTCT.

Ten or more counts support this clonotype. The J gene is TRBJ2-7, the V gene TRBV20-1; D perhaps matches TRBD1 (6 bases). The CDR3 has 12 residues. V was cut by 5 bases and J by 4 bases, with 12 bases left in between. Germline assignment: CDR1 DFQATT and CDR2 SNEGSKA (reference sequence). CDR3 sequence reads: CSAPQTGYEQYF. The CDR3 DNA follows: TGCAGTGCTCCACAGACAGGATACGAGCAGTACTTC.

This clonotype was observed many times. The chain is built from TRBV30 and TRBJ2-7; D gene ambiguous. V was shortened by 2 bases and J by 4 bases, with 12 bases between the two germline ends. The CDR3 contains 13 residues. Germline-derived CDR1 and CDR2 are GTSNPN and SVGIG (reference sequence). The CDR3 nucleotides read TGTGCCTGGAGTTTCCCACATTCTTACGAGCAGTACTTC. The encoded protein is CAWSFPHSYEQYF.

This clonotype showed up many times. The chain joins TRBV6-1 to TRBJ2-7, with 7 positions matching TRBD1. CDR3 length: 14 amino acids. Trimming at V came to 7 bases and at J to 2 bases, leaving 8 bases not matched to a gene. Germline V gene lookup returns CDR1 MNHNS and CDR2 SASEGT. The CDR3 nucleotides are TGTGCCAGCAAAGATGGCAGGGGGACCTACGAGCAGTACTTC. This gives the protein CASKDGRGTYEQYF.

Ten or more counts support this clonotype. V gene TRBV6-1 combines with J gene TRBJ1-1, with D unresolved. CDR1 and CDR2 from the germline V gene are MNHNS and SASEGT. The CDR3 contains 14 residues. The V and J ends lost 7 bases and 3 bases respectively, with 15 bases between them. This chain's CDR3 is CASKTDEADTEAFF. The CDR3 nucleotides are TGTGCCAGCAAGACGGACGAGGCGGACACTGAAGCTTTCTTT.

There are a few counts of this clonotype. The chain has TRBV2 and TRBJ2-3; 8 nucleotides align to TRBD1. CDR1 and CDR2 (germline): SNHLY, FYNNEI. J gave up 1 base and V 9 bases, and 6 bases lay outside the gene matches. The CDR3 runs 14 residues. The CDR3 bases are TGTGCCAGTCTACCGGGACAGGGCACAGATACGCAGTATTTT. Its translation: CASLPGQGTDTQYF.

This clonotype was seen ten or more times. This sequence joins TRBV19 and TRBJ2-7; no reliable D call. Germline lookup yields CDR1 LNHDA and CDR2 SQIVND (reference sequence). The CDR3 loop spans 14 amino acids. Trimming cost V 3 bases and J 4 bases, with 13 bases left between them. This CDR3 is CASSMSAYRYEQYF. For the CDR3, the DNA is TGTGCCAGTAGTATGTCCGCGTATCGATACGAGCAGTACTTC. Looking up the rest from reference TRBV19 and TRBJ2-7 gives the full variable domain: DGGITQSPKYLFRKEGQNVTLSCEQNLNHDAMYWYRQDPGQGLRLIYYSQIVNDFQKGDIAEGYSVSREKKESFPLTVTSAQKNPTAFYLCASSMSAYRYEQYFGPGTRLTVT.

This clonotype was found many times. V and J are TRBV19 and TRBJ2-7, with D maybe TRBD2 (5 bases). Trimming cost V 0 bases and J 3 bases, with 12 bases left between them. The V gene's germline CDR1 is LNHDA and CDR2 SQIVND (reference sequence). CDR3 length equals 15 residues. The CDR3 protein is CASSIDNGLGYEQYF. The CDR3, as DNA: TGTGCCAGTAGTATAGATAACGGACTCGGCTACGAGCAGTACTTC.

This clonotype was seen a single time. The chain has TRBV24-1 and TRBJ1-2, with TRBD1 matching over 9 bases. This CDR3 is 16 amino acids long. Germline V gives CDR1 KGHDR, CDR2 SFDVKD. V gave up 5 bases and J gave up 8 bases; unmatched junction bases: 14. The CDR3 DNA is TGTGCCACCAGTGCTTCAACCGGGACAGGGAAAGTCGGCTACACCTTC. The encoded protein is CATSASTGTGKVGYTF.

The CDR3 sequence is CASSPWGVHQPQHF. In DNA, the CDR3 is TGTGCCAGCAGTCCTTGGGGGGTGCATCAGCCCCAGCATTTT. This sequence joins TRBV2 and TRBJ1-5, with D possibly being TRBD1 (5 bases). The CDR3 contains 14 residues. The germline V and J ends were trimmed by 5 bases and 5 bases, with 13 bases remaining between them. Germline V CDR1 and CDR2: SNHLY, FYNNEI.

This clonotype was seen many times. This CDR3 is CASSPRTPAVGPYF. The CDR3 bases are TGTGCCAGCAGCCCACGGACCCCCGCGGTGGGTCCGTACTTC. The chain joins TRBV6-1 to TRBJ2-7; D is unclear. The V end was cut by 6 bases, the J end by 12 bases, with 24 bases between. This CDR3 is built from 14 residues. The germline gives CDR1 MNHNS, CDR2 SASEGT.

V usage is TRBV12-3 or TRBV12-4 and J usage is TRBJ2-7; 8 nucleotides match TRBD2. The J call may be wrong; the DNA end is better matched by TRBJ2-1. The CDR3 consists of 13 residues. The CDR3 spells CASTKTSAYEQFF. CDR3 sequence (DNA): TGTGCCAGCACCAAGACTAGCGCCTATGAGCAGTTCTTC.

Many counts were recorded for this clonotype. V usage is TRBV7-2 and J usage is TRBJ2-7; 8 bases match TRBD2. The CDR3 sequence is 15 residues long. The V and J ends lost 5 bases and 2 bases, in that order; junction bases with no gene match: 8. From germline, CDR1 is SGHTA and CDR2 FQGNSA. The CDR3 is CASSQEAGAAYEQYF. The CDR3 bases are TGTGCCAGCAGCCAAGAAGCGGGAGCGGCCTACGAGCAGTACTTC.

This clonotype has just a few counts. CDR3 sequence (DNA): TGTGCCTGGAGCGAACAGGCCGGGGAGCTGTTTTTT. Amino acids: CAWSEQAGELFF. This chain links TRBV30 with TRBJ2-2, with D perhaps matching TRBD1 (5 bases). Germline-derived CDR1 and CDR2 are GTSNPN and SVGIG (reference sequence). The CDR3 spans 12 residues. V lost 3 bases and J 6 bases, leaving 8 bases between the germline ends.

This clonotype was seen many times. The V call is TRBV6-2 or TRBV6-3, the J call TRBJ2-3; TRBD2 matches at 11 bases. The CDR3 loop spans 17 amino acids. Unmatched junction bases numbered 6, after V lost 4 bases and J lost 0 bases. The germline CDR1 and CDR2 sequences are MNHEY and SVGEGT. The CDR3 sequence is CASSSLAGVTSTDTQYF. For the CDR3, the DNA is TGTGCCAGCAGTTCACTAGCGGGAGTCACTAGCACAGATACGCAGTATTTT.

This clonotype occurred many times. This chain joins TRBV6-1 and TRBJ1-1; no clear D. The CDR3 length is 14 residues. Trimming pared 7 bases from V and 11 bases from J, leaving 23 bases between. Germline V gene data show CDR1 as MNHNS and CDR2 as SASEGT. The CDR3 here is CASTLRWGNSEAFF. CDR3 DNA sequence: TGTGCCAGCACCTTAAGGTGGGGAAACAGCGAGGCTTTCTTT.

This clonotype was recorded many times. The chain carries TRBV9 and TRBJ1-3; D gene unclear. Trimming removed 3 bases from V and 4 bases from J, with 11 bases in between. From germline, CDR1 is SGDLS and CDR2 YYNGEE. The CDR3 is 14 residues long. The CDR3 DNA follows: TGTGCCAGCAGCGCGGATGGGTACGGAAACACCATATATTTT. It yields the protein CASSADGYGNTIYF.

This clonotype was counted a few times. A read error is possible here, since a much larger clone lies one base away. V is TRBV5-5 and J is TRBJ2-7; either TRBD1 or TRBD2 may fit D (5 bases each). Trimming shortened V by 6 bases and J by 2 bases, and 15 bases separated the two germline ends. This CDR3 has 14 residues. The V gene's germline CDR1 is SGHKS and CDR2 YYEKEE (reference sequence). The CDR3, as DNA: TGTGCCAGCACCCTTGGGACGGCGACCTACGAGCAGTACTTC. Its translation is CASTLGTATYEQYF.

This clonotype was observed at least ten times. This rearrangement joins TRBV7-2 to TRBJ2-7, with a tentative D call TRBD2 (5 bases). Germline-derived CDR1 and CDR2 are SGHTA and FQGNSA. The CDR3 is made up of 17 amino acids. V lost 2 bases, J lost 1 base, and 18 bases lay in between. In nucleotides, the CDR3 is TGTGCCAGCAGCTTAAGCGGAAATACCGAGCCGTCCTACGAGCAGTACTTC. It codes for CASSLSGNTEPSYEQYF.

In its sample, this clonotype was seen many times. This chain joins TRBV6-5 and TRBJ1-2, with D possibly being TRBD1 (5 bases). Germline CDR1 reads MNHEY; CDR2 reads SVGAGI. The V end lost 3 bases, the J end lost 6 bases, and 20 bases lay between the germline ends. CDR3 length equals 16 residues. The DNA of the CDR3 is TGTGCCAGCAGTTATCTGGGGAGAACAGGTCCCCATGGCTACACCTTC. This translates into CASSYLGRTGPHGYTF.